One and the same sample provided the 23 T cell receptor beta chains below, sequenced in a study of OX40 agonist ivuxolimab in advanced cancers. Here immunoSEQ multiplex PCR was the method, and the copy in TCRdb shows in-frame clones only, minus some. The sample shows about 90,000 clones, around 85% of them seen only once. This sample comprised CD4+ or CD8+ T cells sorted from blood, obtained in a trial of the OX40 agonist ivuxolimab. The receptors stem from an adult with an advanced solid tumor such as melanoma, head and neck, liver or kidney cancer.

This chain joins TRBV5-1 and TRBJ1-4; no clear D. Deletions cut 0 bases from V and 8 bases from J, with 8 bases between. The CDR3 is 13 residues long. CDR1 is SGHRS, CDR2 YFSETQ, per germline. CDR3 in amino acids: CASSLEEREKLFF. The CDR3 DNA sequence: TGCGCCAGCAGCTTGGAGGAGAGAGAAAAACTGTTTTTT.

This clone appeared a few times. V is TRBV30 and J is TRBJ2-6; D is possibly TRBD2 (5 bases). Trimming pared 0 bases from V and 0 bases from J, leaving 24 bases between. The CDR3 runs to 21 residues. Germline values: CDR1 GTSNPN, CDR2 SVGIG (reference sequence). The CDR3 DNA reads as TGTGCCTGGAGTGTACCGGGGTATACTGGAGGTGAGGACTCTGGGGCCAACGTCCTGACTTTC. This codes for CAWSVPGYTGGEDSGANVLTF.

V and J are TRBV4-1 and TRBJ1-4; D remains ambiguous. V gave up 2 bases and J gave up 7 bases, with 11 bases separating them. Germline assignment: CDR1 MGHRA and CDR2 YSYEKL. CDR3 length equals 14 residues. CDR3 residues: CASSQSQRGEKLFF. The CDR3 bases are TGCGCCAGCAGCCAAAGTCAACGGGGTGAAAAACTGTTTTTT.

V is TRBV25-1 and J is TRBJ1-3; no definite D call. The V gene's germline CDR1 is MGHDK and CDR2 SYGVNS. The length of the CDR3 is 16 residues. With 1 base removed from V and 0 bases from J, the gap between germline ends came to 10 bases. This CDR3 is CASSESRAISGNTIYF. As DNA, the CDR3 is TGTGCCAGCAGTGAATCTAGGGCTATCTCTGGAAACACCATATATTTT.

The chain couples TRBV7-3 to TRBJ2-2, with 8 nucleotides matching TRBD2. The CDR3 extends over 15 amino acids. The germline V gene has CDR1 SGHTA and CDR2 FQGTGA. Trimming at V came to 4 bases and at J to 4 bases, leaving 5 bases not matched to a gene. The CDR3 loop is CASSSGLAGTGELFF. The CDR3 DNA follows: TGTGCCAGCAGCTCCGGACTAGCAGGCACCGGGGAGCTGTTTTTT.

The chain joins TRBV28 to TRBJ1-1, with TRBD1 identical over 10 bases. The CDR3 is 13 residues long. Germline assignment: CDR1 MDHEN and CDR2 SYDVKM. The junction had 11 bases not matched to a gene; V was cut back by 7 bases and J by 12 bases. This CDR3 reads CASIATRDRGPFF. In DNA form, the CDR3 reads TGTGCCAGCATCGCCACCCGGGACAGGGGTCCTTTCTTT.

The J gene is TRBJ2-5, the V gene TRBV9, with TRBD2 matching 8 bases. J gave up 5 bases and V 4 bases, and 7 bases lay outside the gene matches. In germline, CDR1 is SGDLS, CDR2 YYNGEE. The CDR3 runs to 14 residues. CDR3 protein: CASSHGGAGETQYF. The CDR3 DNA reads as TGTGCCAGCAGCCACGGGGGGGCCGGGGAGACCCAGTACTTC. The full variable domain, in which reference TRBV9 and TRBJ2-5 provide the parts outside the CDR3, is DSGVTQTPKHLITATGQRVTLRCSPRSGDLSVYWYQQSLDQGLQFLIQYYNGEERAKGNILERFSAQQFPDLHSELNLSSLELGDSALYFCASSHGGAGETQYFGPGTRLLVL.

J is TRBJ1-1 and V is TRBV6-5; maybe TRBD1 (6 bases). The CDR3 covers 11 residues. The V gene lost 8 bases and the J gene lost 5 bases, with 9 bases spanning the gap. The germline CDR1 and CDR2 sequences are MNHEY and SVGAGI. The CDR3 nucleotides read TGTGCCAGCTGCAGGGGAACTGAAGCTTTCTTT. Translating it yields CASCRGTEAFF.

The count of this clone is one. This sequence joins TRBV11-1 and TRBJ2-7, with 11 positions matching TRBD2. Germline V gene sequence: CDR1 SGHAT, CDR2 FQDESV (reference sequence). The CDR3 sequence is 15 residues long. V shed 5 bases, J shed 3 bases, and the junction held 6 bases outside the gene matches. CDR3: CASSTQTSGVYEQYF. The CDR3 DNA reads TGTGCCAGCAGCACTCAGACTAGCGGGGTCTACGAGCAGTACTTC.

A single count supports this clone. This rearrangement joins TRBV6-6 to TRBJ2-2; 7 bases are shared with TRBD1. This CDR3 is built from 15 residues. Per germline, CDR1 MNHNY and CDR2 SVGAGI (reference sequence). With V trimmed by 6 bases and J by 5 bases, 9 bases remained unmatched. The CDR3 sequence: CASSPLQTGTGELFF. The CDR3 DNA follows: TGTGCCAGCAGCCCTTTACAGACAGGGACCGGGGAGCTGTTTTTT.

V usage is TRBV18 and J usage is TRBJ1-1, with D possibly matching TRBD1 (5 bases). Trimming removed 3 bases at V and 1 base at J, with 12 bases between. Germline values: CDR1 KGHSH, CDR2 LQKENI. The CDR3 length is 15 residues. CDR3 loop: CASSPDAGQNTEAFF. The DNA of the CDR3 is TGTGCCAGCTCACCTGACGCGGGGCAGAACACTGAAGCTTTCTTT.

The chain couples TRBV20-1 to TRBJ2-7, with D unclear. The CDR3 totals 11 residues. Trimming took off 3 bases at V and 3 bases at J, with 6 bases between the two ends. Germline CDR1 reads DFQATT; CDR2 reads SNEGSKA (reference sequence). The CDR3, as DNA: TGCAGTGCTAGGTCCAACTACGAGCAGTACTTC. Residues: CSARSNYEQYF.

The chain links TRBV4-2 to TRBJ1-1, with 7 bases aligning to TRBD1. The germline V gene encodes CDR1 LGHNA and CDR2 YNFKEQ. The CDR3 is made up of 14 amino acids. Unmatched junction bases numbered 5, after V lost 2 bases and J lost 5 bases. In DNA form, the CDR3 reads TGTGCCAGCAGCCAACGGCAGGGGGATACTGAAGCTTTCTTT. As protein: CASSQRQGDTEAFF.

This clone was detected a few times. This sequence joins TRBV19 and TRBJ1-2; D is undetermined. CDR1 and CDR2 from the germline V gene are LNHDA and SQIVND (reference sequence). Trimming stripped 7 bases from V and 4 bases from J, with 7 bases between. The CDR3 is 11 residues long. The CDR3 loop reads CASKEGYGYTF. CDR3 nucleotide sequence: TGTGCCAGTAAGGAGGGCTATGGCTACACCTTC. Looking up the rest from reference TRBV19 and TRBJ1-2 gives the full variable domain: DGGITQSPKYLFRKEGQNVTLSCEQNLNHDAMYWYRQDPGQGLRLIYYSQIVNDFQKGDIAEGYSVSREKKESFPLTVTSAQKNPTAFYLCASKEGYGYTFGSGTRLTVV.

V and J are TRBV2 and TRBJ2-5; the D is unclear. This CDR3 is 12 amino acids long. Germline V lookup: CDR1 SNHLY, CDR2 FYNNEI. V lost 8 bases to trimming and J lost 0 bases, with 7 bases between them. CDR3 loop: CASASYQETQYF. CDR3 in DNA: TGTGCCAGCGCTAGTTACCAAGAGACCCAGTACTTC.

The chain links TRBV27 to TRBJ1-1; D unresolved. Germline V gives CDR1 MNHEY, CDR2 SMNVEV (reference sequence). V lost 6 bases and J lost 8, with 22 bases in between. The CDR3 extends over 15 amino acids. Here the CDR3 reads CASRPQIVGSPEAFF. The CDR3 region has the DNA TGTGCCAGCAGGCCTCAGATCGTCGGGTCTCCAGAAGCTTTCTTT.

This clone was observed a few times. Here the CDR3 reads CASSRRVGGYTF. The CDR3 nucleotides are TGTGCCAGCAGCCGAAGGGTAGGCGGCTACACCTTC. J is TRBJ1-2 and V is TRBV6-6; D gene uncertain. Per germline, CDR1 MNHNY and CDR2 SVGAGI (reference sequence). V dropped 6 bases and J dropped 8 bases, with 13 bases sitting between them. The CDR3 sequence is 12 residues long.

The V gene is TRBV6-1, the J gene TRBJ1-1; D ambiguous. CDR1 is MNHNS, CDR2 SASEGT, per germline. This CDR3 spans 13 amino acids. V was shortened by 2 bases and J by 5 bases, with 9 bases between the two germline ends. CDR3 in amino acids: CASSEIRRTEAFF. The DNA of the CDR3 is TGTGCCAGCAGTGAAATTCGGAGGACTGAAGCTTTCTTT.

The chain employs TRBV2 and TRBJ2-2; 8 bases line up with TRBD1. The CDR3 contains 16 residues. V lost 7 bases, J lost 6 bases, and 13 bases stayed unmatched. Germline CDR1 reads SNHLY; CDR2 reads FYNNEI. The CDR3 DNA sequence: TGTGCCAGCATCGGACAAGGGACAGGTTTGTCCGGGGAGCTGTTTTTT. Amino acid sequence: CASIGQGTGLSGELFF. The full variable domain, in which reference TRBV2 and TRBJ2-2 provide the parts outside the CDR3, is EPEVTQTPSHQVTQMGQEVILRCVPISNHLYFYWYRQILGQKVEFLVSFYNNEISEKSEIFDDQFSVERPDGSNFTLKIRSTKLEDSAMYFCASIGQGTGLSGELFFGEGSRLTVL.

In this sample, this clone turned up once. The chain combines TRBV4-3 with TRBJ2-5; D is perhaps TRBD2 (7 bases). The germline CDR1 and CDR2 sequences are LGHNA and YSLEER. There are 20 residues in the CDR3. The V end was cut by 0 bases, the J end by 5 bases, with 28 bases between. CDR3 sequence (DNA): TGCGCCAGCAGCCAAGATGTGGGGCGGGCTGTGGGGGCGGGGGAGGAGACCCAGTACTTC. Residues: CASSQDVGRAVGAGEETQYF.

The chain employs TRBV4-3 and TRBJ2-5, with a weak D call TRBD1 (6 bases). CDR1 is LGHNA and CDR2 is YSLEER in the germline V gene. This CDR3 comprises 13 residues. The V end was cut by 0 bases, the J end by 4 bases, with 6 bases between. The CDR3 here is CASSQDRGETQYF. The DNA for the CDR3 is TGCGCCAGCAGCCAAGACAGGGGAGAGACCCAGTACTTC.

V gene TRBV5-5 combines with J gene TRBJ2-2; 13 bases align to TRBD2. Germline CDR1 is SGHKS and CDR2 is YYEKEE (reference sequence). The CDR3 length is 20 residues. V was pared by 4 bases and J by 0 bases, with 12 bases of the junction left unmatched. CDR3 sequence reads: CASSTRLAGGPHANTGELFF. The CDR3 DNA is TGTGCCAGCAGCACCCGACTAGCGGGGGGTCCACACGCGAACACCGGGGAGCTGTTTTTT.

The V and J genes are TRBV7-6 and TRBJ1-2; TRBD1 is a possible D gene (5 bases). CDR3 length: 14 residues. CDR1 is SGHVS, CDR2 FNYEAQ, per germline. Trimming left V 5 bases short and J 3 bases short, with 13 bases between. CDR3 nucleotide sequence: TGTGCCAGCAGCCCCACCGGGACGGACTATGGCTACACCTTC. Translated: CASSPTGTDYGYTF. Full variable domain (missing parts from reference TRBV7-6 and TRBJ1-2): GAGVSQSPRYKVTKRGQDVALRCDPISGHVSLYWYRQALGQGPEFLTYFNYEAQQDKSGLPNDRFSAERPEGSISTLTIQRTEQRDSAMYRCASSPTGTDYGYTFGSGTRLTVV.